The next 9 T cell receptor beta chains were all read from a single sample in a study of control samples from healthy donors and cancer patients. Sequencing used immunoSEQ multiplex PCR; TCRdb keeps in-frame clones, though not all of them. Of some 160,000 clones in the sample, more than 85% are singletons; the top ten hold 0.55% to 0.7%. Sequencing input: blood. The receptor source for this set is a woman aged 30 to 39 in good health.

V usage is TRBV30 and J usage is TRBJ2-1; D ambiguous. This CDR3 region has 16 residues. Looked up from germline, CDR1 is GTSNPN and CDR2 is SVGIG (reference sequence). Trimming left V 0 bases short and J 0 bases short, with 12 bases between. The CDR3 nucleotides read TGTGCCTGGAGTGTAGGTCCGGCGGTCTCCTACAATGAGCAGTTCTTC. This translates into CAWSVGPAVSYNEQFF.

V and J are TRBV10-3 and TRBJ2-7; 10 bases are a match to TRBD1. CDR1 ENHRY and CDR2 SYGVKD come from the germline V gene. The CDR3 is made up of 16 amino acids. Losses at the gene ends were 4 bases for V and 0 bases for J; bases not matched to a gene: 6. The CDR3 DNA reads TGTGCCATCAGTGGATGGGGGACAGGGGCCTCCTACGAGCAGTACTTC. Translated: CAISGWGTGASYEQYF.

The chain employs TRBV27 and TRBJ1-1; D possibly corresponds to TRBD1 (5 bases). The germline V gene encodes CDR1 MNHEY and CDR2 SMNVEV (reference sequence). CDR3 length equals 13 residues. Between the trimmed V and J ends, which lost 8 bases and 4 bases, there was a span of 14 bases. The CDR3 region has the DNA TGTGCCAGCTCCTCGGGCAGGGCCACTGAAGCTTTCTTT. This codes for CASSSGRATEAFF.

The rearrangement joins TRBV19 to TRBJ2-2, with 8 bases aligning to TRBD2. Per the germline V gene, CDR1 is LNHDA and CDR2 is SQIVND (reference sequence). The CDR3 runs to 16 residues. V was pared by 6 bases and J by 0 bases, with 6 bases of the junction left unmatched. CDR3 nucleotide sequence: TGTGCCAGTAGCGTCATAGCGGGATCGAACACCGGGGAGCTGTTTTTT. It specifies CASSVIAGSNTGELFF.

The V gene is TRBV28, the J gene TRBJ1-3; D gene ambiguous. Germline CDR1 is MDHEN and CDR2 is SYDVKM. The CDR3 spans 14 residues. Trimming took off 5 bases at V and 3 bases at J, with 11 bases between the two ends. The chain's CDR3 is CASSPGFGGNTIYF. CDR3 nucleotides: TGTGCCAGCAGTCCCGGCTTCGGTGGAAACACCATATATTTT.

The chain carries TRBV3-1 (or the pseudogene TRBV3-2) and TRBJ1-2, with D maybe TRBD1 (5 bases). This CDR3 comprises 13 residues. V was trimmed by 4 bases and J by 6 bases, leaving 12 bases between them. The germline V gene encodes CDR1 LGHDT and CDR2 YNNKEL (reference sequence). CDR3 bases: TGTGCCAGCAGCCTTGGGGGGAAGGATGGCTACACCTTC. Translating it yields CASSLGGKDGYTF.

The chain couples TRBV27 to TRBJ2-7; D is perhaps TRBD1 or TRBD2 (6 bases each). The CDR3 totals 16 residues. Germline CDR1 reads MNHEY; CDR2 reads SMNVEV (reference sequence). V lost 6 bases to trimming and J lost 2 bases, with 20 bases between them. The CDR3 DNA reads TGTGCCAGCAGCCCAATGAGGGGGGATGGTGCCTACGAGCAGTACTTC. This encodes CASSPMRGDGAYEQYF.

J is TRBJ2-7 and V is TRBV6-2 or TRBV6-3, with D perhaps matching TRBD1 (6 bases). V was cut by 4 bases and J by 2 bases, with 15 bases left in between. Germline CDR1 reads MNHEY; CDR2 reads SVGEGT. This CDR3 region has 15 residues. CDR3 bases: TGTGCCAGCAGTTTCTCCCCGAAGGGGGCCTACGAGCAGTACTTC. The encoded protein is CASSFSPKGAYEQYF.

The rearrangement links TRBV12-5 to TRBJ2-3; 12 nucleotides align to TRBD2. The CDR3 has 17 residues. Germline assignment: CDR1 LGHNT and CDR2 FRNRAP. V was pared by 4 bases and J by 2 bases, with 7 bases of the junction left unmatched. The CDR3 protein is CASGSPGTSGLTDTQYF. In nucleotides, the CDR3 is TGTGCTAGTGGTTCCCCCGGGACTAGCGGGCTCACAGATACGCAGTATTTT.